Following are 27 T cell receptor beta chains from one sample sequenced in a study of cytomegalovirus exposure and HLA in healthy donors. Method: immunoSEQ multiplex PCR; TCRdb's copy keeps in-frame clones and lacks some. The data hold roughly 120,000 clones, with roughly nine tenths observed a single time. The sample was PBMCs. These receptors originate from a woman younger than 30 in good health and CMV-seronegative.

This chain uses TRBV5-1 with TRBJ1-1, with D possibly matching TRBD1 (6 bases). The V and J ends lost 3 bases and 5 bases respectively, with 23 bases between them. The CDR3 length is 17 residues. Germline V gene sequence: CDR1 SGHRS, CDR2 YFSETQ. The CDR3 reads CASSWTPSQGSYTEAFF. The CDR3, as DNA: TGCGCCAGCAGCTGGACCCCCTCGCAGGGGAGTTATACTGAAGCTTTCTTT.

In nucleotides, the CDR3 is TGTGCCACCAGCCCCCTGGGTCAGGCCTACGAGCAGTACTTC. The encoded protein is CATSPLGQAYEQYF. The V and J genes are TRBV15 and TRBJ2-7; no reliable D call. V shed 5 bases and J shed 2 bases, with 13 bases lying between them. Germline values: CDR1 LNHNV, CDR2 YYDKDF (reference sequence). CDR3 length equals 14 residues.

The chain has TRBV28 and TRBJ1-2, with D tentatively TRBD1 (5 bases). The CDR3 sequence is 14 residues long. Between the trimmed V and J ends, which lost 8 bases and 4 bases, there was a span of 17 bases. Germline V gene sequence: CDR1 MDHEN, CDR2 SYDVKM. CDR3 DNA sequence: TGTGCCAGCCGAGGGGAGGCTAGGGGCTATGGCTACACCTTC. Translated: CASRGEARGYGYTF.

This sequence joins TRBV9 and TRBJ1-3; D uncertain. Trimming removed 1 base at V and 4 bases at J, with 18 bases between. CDR1 is SGDLS, CDR2 YYNGEE, per germline. This CDR3 region has 17 residues. The CDR3 bases are TGTGCCAGCAGCGTATTAAGCCATGGGCCGGTGGGAAACACCATATATTTT. It translates to CASSVLSHGPVGNTIYF.

The genes are TRBV6-5 and TRBJ1-2, with TRBD1 as a possible D gene (5 bases). This CDR3 has 13 amino acids. CDR1 and CDR2 from the germline V gene are MNHEY and SVGAGI. Trimming shortened V by 2 bases and J by 1 base, and 5 bases separated the two germline ends. Here the CDR3 reads CASSYDSNYGYTF. For the CDR3, the DNA is TGTGCCAGCAGTTACGACAGTAACTATGGCTACACCTTC.

The CDR3 region has the DNA TGCGCCAGCAGCAACCTGGACAGGGGAAACTACGAGCAGTACTTC. As protein: CASSNLDRGNYEQYF. The chain couples TRBV5-1 to TRBJ2-7; 9 bases align to TRBD1. Germline loops: CDR1 SGHRS, CDR2 YFSETQ. Trimming cost V 4 bases and J 3 bases; bases outside gene matches: 8. CDR3 length: 15 amino acids.

V is TRBV10-2 and J is TRBJ1-2; TRBD1 is a possible D gene (5 bases). V shed 0 bases and J shed 6 bases, with 8 bases lying between them. Germline CDR1 WSHSY, CDR2 SAAADI. The length of the CDR3 is 13 residues. Written as DNA, the CDR3 is TGCGCCAGCAGTGAGTCGGGGGGTGATGGCTACACCTTC. This codes for CASSESGGDGYTF.

This clone has just a few counts. The rearrangement links TRBV7-9 to TRBJ1-2; no clear D. The CDR3 runs 13 residues. CDR1 is SEHNR, CDR2 FQNEAQ, per germline (reference sequence). V lost 1 base and J lost 8, with 11 bases in between. CDR3 sequence: CASSLVGETGYTF. The CDR3 DNA is TGTGCCAGCAGCTTAGTTGGGGAGACGGGCTACACCTTC.

The J gene is TRBJ2-4, the V gene TRBV28, with D tentatively TRBD1 (7 bases). Germline CDR1 is MDHEN and CDR2 is SYDVKM. Deletions cut 6 bases from V and 0 bases from J, with 18 bases between. The CDR3 loop spans 17 amino acids. In nucleotides, the CDR3 is TGTGCCAGCAGACAGGGGAGGAGCGGACTAGCCAAAAACATTCAGTACTTC. This gives the protein CASRQGRSGLAKNIQYF. The entire variable domain, with the rest obtained from reference TRBV28 and TRBJ2-4, is as follows: DVKVTQSSRYLVKRTGEKVFLECVQDMDHENMFWYRQDPGLGLRLIYFSYDVKMKEKGDIPEGYSVSREKKERFSLILESASTNQTSMYLCASRQGRSGLAKNIQYFGAGTRLSVL.

This chain links TRBV6-6 with TRBJ2-7, with 7 bases aligning to TRBD2. This CDR3 has 14 residues. Unmatched junction bases numbered 4, after V lost 0 bases and J lost 5 bases. Germline values: CDR1 MNHNY, CDR2 SVGAGI (reference sequence). As DNA, the CDR3 is TGTGCCAGCAGTTACTCGCGGGGGTCGGACGAGCAGTACTTC. Amino acids: CASSYSRGSDEQYF.

The rearrangement links TRBV15 to TRBJ2-4, with D possibly being TRBD1 (5 bases). CDR1 is LNHNV, CDR2 YYDKDF, per germline (reference sequence). The CDR3 has 16 residues. V was trimmed by 0 bases and J by 8 bases, leaving 17 bases between them. In DNA form, the CDR3 reads TGTGCCACCAGCAGAGATCGTCCAGGGATCAGGGACATTCAGTACTTC. This gives the protein CATSRDRPGIRDIQYF.

This clone was detected only once. The chain is built from TRBV4-2 and TRBJ2-7; 12 nucleotides align to TRBD1. Germline V gene lookup returns CDR1 LGHNA and CDR2 YNFKEQ. CDR3 length: 16 residues. Trimming removed 6 bases from V and 0 bases from J; junction bases left unmatched: 6. CDR3 amino acids: CASRPGQGATSYEQYF. For the CDR3, the DNA is TGTGCCAGCAGACCGGGACAGGGGGCTACCTCCTACGAGCAGTACTTC.

This clone was seen once. The CDR3 coding sequence is TGTGCCTGGACTTGGACAGGGGGCGACTACAATGAGCAGTTCTTC. It is translated as CAWTWTGGDYNEQFF. The J gene is TRBJ2-1, the V gene TRBV30, with 11 nucleotides matching TRBD1. Germline assignment: CDR1 GTSNPN and CDR2 SVGIG (reference sequence). The CDR3 is made up of 15 amino acids. Trimming took 4 bases from V and 3 from J; bases not matched to a gene: 5.

V usage is TRBV6-5 and J usage is TRBJ2-7; 7 nucleotides agree with TRBD1. Germline V gene lookup returns CDR1 MNHEY and CDR2 SVGAGI. V lost 2 bases to trimming and J lost 4 bases; unmatched junction nucleotides: 8. This CDR3 contains 15 residues. In nucleotides, the CDR3 is TGTGCCAGCAGTTACAGGGGGCGCGGGTTATACGAGCAGTACTTC. Translated: CASSYRGRGLYEQYF.

The chain uses TRBV6-1 and TRBJ2-3; D unresolved. This CDR3 is built from 12 residues. CDR1 MNHNS and CDR2 SASEGT come from the germline V gene. The V and J ends lost 6 bases and 4 bases respectively, with 8 bases between them. The CDR3 DNA sequence: TGTGCCAGCAGCCTAACCTCAGATACGCAGTATTTT. Translating it yields CASSLTSDTQYF.

The chain employs TRBV6-5 and TRBJ1-2; TRBD1 agrees at 7 bases. This CDR3 contains 14 residues. Losses at the gene ends were 4 bases for V and 6 bases for J; bases not matched to a gene: 8. CDR1 and CDR2 from the germline V gene are MNHEY and SVGAGI. CDR3 in DNA: TGTGCCAGCAGTTTCGTGCAGGGACAGAATGGCTACACCTTC. The encoded protein is CASSFVQGQNGYTF.

The chain combines TRBV10-3 with TRBJ2-5; TRBD1 aligns across 8 bases. CDR1 and CDR2 (germline): ENHRY, SYGVKD. This CDR3 comprises 13 residues. Losses at the gene ends were 8 bases for V and 3 bases for J; bases not matched to a gene: 5. CDR3 in DNA: TGTGCCATCGCCTCGGACAGGGAAGAGACCCAGTACTTC. It specifies CAIASDREETQYF.

V usage is TRBV29-1 and J usage is TRBJ2-7; TRBD1 agrees at 9 bases. Germline CDR1 and CDR2: SQVTM and ANQGSEA. The CDR3 is 13 residues long. The J segment lost 6 bases and the V segment lost 1 base, leaving 4 bases of the junction unmatched. The CDR3 DNA is TGCAGCGTTGAAGGGGACAGGGTGGGCGAGCAGTACTTC. This encodes CSVEGDRVGEQYF.

This clone showed up just once. The V gene is TRBV7-8, the J gene TRBJ2-7; D possibly corresponds to TRBD1 (7 bases). The CDR3 spans 15 residues. Trimming stripped 4 bases from V and 4 bases from J, with 17 bases between. Per the germline V gene, CDR1 is SGHVS and CDR2 is FQNEAQ. The CDR3 spells CASSSRQGLFYEQYF. The DNA of the CDR3 is TGTGCCAGCAGCTCCCGACAGGGACTTTTTTACGAGCAGTACTTC.

The chain uses TRBV9 and TRBJ1-4; 8 bases line up with TRBD1. CDR3 length equals 17 residues. Trimming at V came to 0 bases and at J to 0 bases, leaving 4 bases not matched to a gene. In germline, CDR1 is SGDLS, CDR2 YYNGEE. The CDR3 nucleotides read TGTGCCAGCAGCGTAGGCAGGGGGCGCACAACTAATGAAAAACTGTTTTTT. Translated, it gives CASSVGRGRTTNEKLFF.

In DNA form, the CDR3 reads TGTGCCAGCAGCCTGGCGGGTTATAATGAGCAGTTCTTC. This sequence encodes CASSLAGYNEQFF. The chain has TRBV27 and TRBJ2-1; D is possibly TRBD2 (5 bases). The CDR3 sequence is 13 residues long. V lost 6 bases, J lost 7 bases, and 13 bases lay in between. Per the germline V gene, CDR1 is MNHEY and CDR2 is SMNVEV (reference sequence).

The CDR3 sequence: CASSHSGSNQPQHF. CDR3 nucleotide sequence: TGCGCCAGCAGCCATTCCGGGAGCAATCAGCCCCAGCATTTT. The chain carries TRBV4-3 and TRBJ1-5; D uncertain. This CDR3 region has 14 residues. CDR1 and CDR2 from the germline V gene are LGHNA and YSLEER. V was clipped by 3 bases and J by 1 base, with 7 bases between them.

In its sample, this clone was seen a few times. The CDR3: CASSPSETQYF. Written as DNA, the CDR3 is TGTGCCAGCAGCCCCTCAGAGACCCAGTACTTC. The genes are TRBV7-2 and TRBJ2-5; D is uncertain. Germline V gene sequence: CDR1 SGHTA, CDR2 FQGNSA. CDR3 length: 11 residues. Trimming pared 5 bases from V and 4 bases from J, leaving 5 bases between.

V usage is TRBV10-2 and J usage is TRBJ1-2, with 7 bases matching TRBD1. Germline-derived CDR1 and CDR2 are WSHSY and SAAADI. The CDR3 consists of 16 residues. Germline trimming cut 8 bases from V and 2 bases from J; bases unmatched to any gene: 14. The DNA for the CDR3 is TGCGCCAGCGGTCGACAGGGACGGACTCAAAACTATGGCTACACCTTC. It is translated as CASGRQGRTQNYGYTF.

This chain links TRBV9 with TRBJ2-3, with D possibly being TRBD1 (6 bases). V was cut by 0 bases and J by 2 bases, with 10 bases left in between. Germline V CDR1 and CDR2: SGDLS, YYNGEE. CDR3 length: 15 amino acids. CDR3 amino acids: CASSVEGQPTDTQYF. The CDR3 DNA follows: TGTGCCAGCAGCGTAGAGGGACAACCCACAGATACGCAGTATTTT.

The J gene is TRBJ1-4, the V gene TRBV18; D may be TRBD1 (5 bases). CDR1 is KGHSH and CDR2 is LQKENI in the germline V gene. V lost 3 bases and J 8 bases, leaving 16 bases between the germline ends. The CDR3 spans 15 residues. CDR3 sequence reads: CASSPRARNDEKLFF. The CDR3 DNA reads TGTGCCAGCTCACCCAGGGCCCGCAACGACGAAAAACTGTTTTTT.

The chain has TRBV5-6 and TRBJ2-1; 8 bases align to TRBD1. The germline CDR1 and CDR2 sequences are SGHDT and YYEEEE. The CDR3 sequence is 15 residues long. Trimming removed 0 bases from V and 7 bases from J; junction bases left unmatched: 6. This CDR3 reads CASSLAFQGANEQFF. In nucleotides, the CDR3 is TGTGCCAGCAGCTTGGCTTTTCAGGGGGCAAATGAGCAGTTCTTC. The variable domain in full, completed from reference TRBV5-6 and TRBJ2-1, reads DAGVTQSPTHLIKTRGQQVTLRCSPKSGHDTVSWYQQALGQGPQFIFQYYEEEERQRGNFPDRFSGHQFPNYSSELNVNALLLGDSALYLCASSLAFQGANEQFFGPGTRLTVL.